The rows below give T cell receptor beta chains drawn from one sample of a study of PD-1 blockade in mismatch repair-deficient tumors. The data were produced by immunoSEQ multiplex PCR, yet TCRdb's version contains in-frame clones alone and is incomplete. The data hold some 70,000 clones, with around four fifths observed a single time. The source material was peripheral blood, sampled 2 weeks after starting pembrolizumab. Every receptor here comes from an adult with mismatch repair-deficient cancer. CDR3s include the opening cysteine and the closing phenylalanine or tryptophan. The size of a clone is reported for some rows only, either as once, few or many, or as a class for expanded clones.

v_gene,j_gene,abundance,CDR3aa
TRBV4-2,TRBJ2-3,-,CASSRAKDTQYF
TRBV2,TRBJ2-1,-,CASSASGTPSYNEQFF
TRBV29-1,TRBJ2-1,-,CSVATSGGGHEQFF
TRBV18,TRBJ2-5,-,CASSPPTKETQYF
TRBV7-6,TRBJ2-3,-,CASSFRDIRTDTQYF
TRBV27,TRBJ1-4,few,CASSASRQTEKLFF
TRBV19,TRBJ1-1,-,CASSIDEGTEAFF
TRBV7-9,TRBJ2-7,-,CASSLILTGGSYEQYF
TRBV4-1,TRBJ2-3,-,CASSQVDTQYF
TRBV7-3,TRBJ1-1,-,CASSANLGGEAFF
TRBV5-4,TRBJ2-7,-,CASSLAREVFSYEQYF
TRBV5-5,TRBJ2-7,-,CASSGVRVLTYEQYF
TRBV11-3,TRBJ2-1,-,CASSLVAGVYNEQFF
TRBV6-1,TRBJ2-7,few,CASSEGTPYEQYF
TRBV18,TRBJ1-1,-,CASSPTTGLNTEAFF
TRBV6-6,TRBJ1-2,-,CASSYGTEYGYTF
TRBV18,TRBJ2-6,-,CASSLDQGSGANVLTF
TRBV7-2,TRBJ2-4,-,CASSLTLGLAGVQYF
TRBV2,TRBJ2-1,-,CASSVRQGFGDEQFF
TRBV18,TRBJ1-4,-,CASSPSQNEKLFF
TRBV7-9,TRBJ1-1,-,CASSLEGDGTEAFF
TRBV11-2,TRBJ2-2,-,CASSRGTTNTGELFF
TRBV19,TRBJ2-5,-,CASSADRQETQYF
TRBV11-3,TRBJ2-1,once,CASSLSTSGGDEQFF
TRBV6-6,TRBJ2-1,once,CASRGLAGYNEQFF
TRBV11-2,TRBJ1-4,-,CASSSQDRTGNEKLFF
TRBV27,TRBJ2-7,-,CASSFRTGTGEQYF
TRBV14,TRBJ2-2,-,CASSQNTGELFF
TRBV27,TRBJ2-1,-,CASSFLGVNEQFF
TRBV11-3,TRBJ2-7,-,CASSLDYEGGARGEQYF
TRBV23-1,TRBJ2-7,-,CASSLKTGSSYEQYF
TRBV7-8,TRBJ2-1,-,CASSLANEQFF
TRBV5-3,TRBJ2-5,-,CARSIRRGKRETQYF
TRBV19,TRBJ2-3,-,CASRGRAYTQYF
TRBV11-2,TRBJ1-5,-,CASSLGFGQPQHF
TRBV25-1,TRBJ1-1,-,CASSSFRAQNTEAFF
TRBV14,TRBJ2-1,few,CASSKREGEQFF
TRBV4-2,TRBJ1-1,-,CASSLGTGGKNTEAFF
TRBV5-4,TRBJ2-4,-,CASSKAERAKNIQYF
TRBV5-1,TRBJ2-1,-,CASSLDGGRVSNEQFF
TRBV6-5,TRBJ1-2,few,CASSWDRSYGYTF
TRBV19,TRBJ2-1,-,CASSVSAYYNEQFF
TRBV12-5,TRBJ2-7,-,CASGRPLDSTLYEQYF
TRBV4-1,TRBJ2-3,-,CASSQELGQTDTQYF
TRBV5-4,TRBJ2-2,-,CASTLGAPNTGELFF
TRBV20-1,TRBJ1-1,-,CSARANTEAFF
TRBV29-1,TRBJ1-2,-,CSVDRSGESGYTF
TRBV6-5,TRBJ1-1,-,CASSPWMNTEAFF
TRBV7-3,TRBJ2-1,-,CASSFTGTSAYNEQFF
TRBV19,TRBJ1-5,-,CASSIRPGSSNQPQHF
TRBV5-6,TRBJ1-2,-,CASSLGQTSYGYTF
TRBV19,TRBJ2-7,-,CASSTGTSGTYEQYF
TRBV6-6,TRBJ1-1,-,CASTLGVGGAMRAFF
TRBV7-2,TRBJ2-7,few,CASSLNYEQYF
TRBV5-1,TRBJ2-7,-,CASSEGQGRFEQYF
TRBV11-2,TRBJ1-5,-,CASSLERNQPQHF
TRBV14,TRBJ2-7,-,CASSQTGRGRYEQYF
TRBV4-3,TRBJ2-3,-,CASSQDEAVDGTDTQYF